This TCR beta chain was sequenced during a study of control samples from healthy donors and cancer patients. Germline V lookup: CDR1 LNHNV, CDR2 YYDKDF (reference sequence). This CDR3 has 16 residues. V lost 5 bases, J lost 6 bases, and 15 bases stayed unmatched. Only in-frame clones appear in the TCRdb table, and some are missing; sequencing was by immunoSEQ multiplex PCR. There are roughly 160,000 clones in the sample; around 96% occur only once, and approximately 0.93% lies in the top ten. This chain links TRBV15 with TRBJ1-2; 7 bases line up with TRBD1. Sequenced input: blood. The TCR sequence derives from a woman aged 25 to 45 in good health. This chain's CDR3 is CATSGGLTGLSHGYTF. CDR3 nucleotide sequence: TGTGCCACCAGCGGAGGGTTGACAGGGTTGTCTCATGGCTACACCTTC.